Each of the 23 T cell receptor beta chains below was sequenced from the same sample in a study of blood T cell repertoires in COVID-19. Here immunoSEQ multiplex PCR was the method, and the copy in TCRdb shows in-frame clones only, minus some. Of about 180,000 clones in the sample, approximately 82% were seen once. Sequencing was performed on PBMCs or T cells enriched from blood (not recorded which). These receptors originate from a man aged 50 to 59 who had recovered from COVID-19.

The gene calls are TRBV7-9 and TRBJ2-7; D perhaps matches TRBD1 (6 bases). This CDR3 is built from 16 residues. V lost 5 bases and J lost 4, with 21 bases in between. The germline CDR1 and CDR2 sequences are SEHNR and FQNEAQ (reference sequence). The CDR3 is CASSPRDTTLKYEQYF. The DNA for the CDR3 is TGTGCCAGCAGCCCTCGGGACACCACCTTAAAATACGAGCAGTACTTC.

The chain employs TRBV5-4 and TRBJ2-5; 9 bases line up with TRBD1. Per the germline V gene, CDR1 is SGHNT and CDR2 is YYREEE (reference sequence). This CDR3 is 15 amino acids long. Trimming cost V 2 bases and J 2 bases; bases outside gene matches: 4. The CDR3 DNA reads TGTGCCAGCAGCTTCCCGGGACAGGGACAAGAGACCCAGTACTTC. Its protein product is CASSFPGQGQETQYF.

This clone was recorded at least ten times. At the DNA level, this CDR3 is encoded by other sequences in the same sample as well. V usage is TRBV5-1 and J usage is TRBJ2-4, with TRBD2 identical over 9 bases. Per germline, CDR1 SGHRS and CDR2 YFSETQ. This CDR3 has 16 amino acids. V was pared by 0 bases and J by 5 bases, with 6 bases of the junction left unmatched. The CDR3: CASSLVSSGAQNIQYF. The DNA for the CDR3 is TGCGCCAGCAGCTTGGTTTCTAGCGGGGCCCAAAACATTCAGTACTTC.

Only one count was recorded for this clone. The chain combines TRBV6-5 with TRBJ1-6, with D possibly TRBD1 on 6 matching bases. V was clipped by 2 bases and J by 4 bases, with 12 bases between them. This CDR3 is built from 16 residues. Germline V gives CDR1 MNHEY, CDR2 SVGAGI. The CDR3 sequence is CASSYLTGPYNSPLHF. The CDR3 DNA follows: TGTGCCAGCAGTTACCTCACAGGGCCTTATAATTCACCCCTCCACTTT.

The CDR3 here is CASSRPGQHYGYTF. The CDR3 coding sequence is TGTGCCAGCAGCCGTCCGGGACAGCACTATGGCTACACCTTC. J is TRBJ1-2 and V is TRBV3-1 (or the pseudogene TRBV3-2); 7 nucleotides align to TRBD1. The V gene end was trimmed by 4 bases and the J gene end by 3 bases; junction bases not matched to a gene: 5. The CDR3 runs 14 residues. Germline-derived CDR1 and CDR2 are LGHDT and YNNKEL (reference sequence).

The V and J genes are TRBV10-2 and TRBJ2-2; TRBD2 might be the D (5 bases). The CDR3 sequence is 15 residues long. Trimming took 11 bases from V and 0 from J, leaving 16 bases between them. The germline gives CDR1 WSHSY, CDR2 SAAADI. The CDR3 spells CAELMDSPNTGELFF. CDR3 sequence (DNA): TGCGCCGAGTTGATGGACTCCCCGAACACCGGGGAGCTGTTTTTT.

V usage is TRBV5-1 and J usage is TRBJ2-2, with D possibly TRBD2 on 5 matching bases. The CDR3 has 15 residues. Trimming left V 0 bases short and J 2 bases short, with 8 bases between. Germline values: CDR1 SGHRS, CDR2 YFSETQ. The CDR3 region has the DNA TGCGCCAGCAGCTTGGCGGGGAAAAACACCGGGGAGCTGTTTTTT. This codes for CASSLAGKNTGELFF.

The chain combines TRBV10-3 with TRBJ1-2; 10 bases fit TRBD1. The germline gives CDR1 ENHRY, CDR2 SYGVKD. The CDR3 contains 14 residues. J was trimmed by 4 bases and V by 6 bases; bases with no gene match: 5. The CDR3 sequence is CAISVGTGAYGYTF. The CDR3 DNA is TGTGCCATCAGCGTGGGGACAGGGGCCTATGGCTACACCTTC.

The chain combines TRBV9 with TRBJ2-3, with TRBD2 identical over 10 bases. Germline V lookup: CDR1 SGDLS, CDR2 YYNGEE. Unmatched junction bases numbered 5, after V lost 0 bases and J lost 7 bases. The CDR3 is 15 amino acids. The DNA of the CDR3 is TGTGCCAGCAGCGTAGAGAGCGGGGGGGTATATACGCAGTATTTT. Amino acids: CASSVESGGVYTQYF.

The V gene is TRBV7-9, the J gene TRBJ2-1; D remains unclear. The CDR3 is 14 amino acids. Germline CDR1 SEHNR, CDR2 FQNEAQ (reference sequence). V was shortened by 4 bases and J by 2 bases, with 9 bases between the two germline ends. CDR3 sequence: CASSSLGPYNEQFF. The CDR3 nucleotides read TGTGCCAGCAGCTCCCTTGGCCCCTACAATGAGCAGTTCTTC.

This chain links TRBV18 with TRBJ1-1; 9 positions match TRBD1. V trimming: 2 bases; J trimming: 8 bases; junction bases outside the gene matches: 6. The germline gives CDR1 KGHSH, CDR2 LQKENI. The CDR3 extends over 14 amino acids. The CDR3 sequence: CASSPDNRGPEAFF. Here the CDR3 DNA reads TGTGCCAGCTCACCAGATAACAGGGGGCCCGAAGCTTTCTTT.

The rearrangement uses TRBV5-4 and TRBJ2-5; 7 nucleotides line up with TRBD1. Trimming took 3 bases from V and 2 from J; bases not matched to a gene: 10. CDR1 is SGHNT and CDR2 is YYREEE in the germline V gene (reference sequence). This CDR3 comprises 16 residues. The CDR3 region is CASSSPGQKIQETQYF. CDR3 in DNA: TGTGCCAGCAGCTCACCGGGACAGAAAATACAAGAGACCCAGTACTTC.

This clone was counted only a few times. The rearrangement links TRBV2 to TRBJ2-2; a possible D gene is TRBD1 (5 bases). Trimming took off 6 bases at V and 7 bases at J, with 6 bases between the two ends. Looked up from germline, CDR1 is SNHLY and CDR2 is FYNNEI. The CDR3 is 11 amino acids. DNA for the CDR3: TGTGCCAGCAGAGGGGACGGGGAGCTGTTTTTT. The encoded protein is CASRGDGELFF. The whole variable domain, remainder taken from reference TRBV2 and TRBJ2-2, is EPEVTQTPSHQVTQMGQEVILRCVPISNHLYFYWYRQILGQKVEFLVSFYNNEISEKSEIFDDQFSVERPDGSNFTLKIRSTKLEDSAMYFCASRGDGELFFGEGSRLTVL.

The chain couples TRBV10-3 to TRBJ1-5, with D uncertain. The CDR3 runs to 15 residues. Germline CDR1 reads ENHRY; CDR2 reads SYGVKD. V was cut by 2 bases and J by 8 bases, with 16 bases left in between. CDR3 region: CAISEKEGVIEPQHF. The CDR3 DNA reads as TGTGCCATCAGTGAGAAGGAGGGCGTGATAGAGCCCCAGCATTTT.

The chain joins TRBV13 to TRBJ2-7; 7 nucleotides align to TRBD2. The CDR3 consists of 15 residues. Losses at the gene ends were 5 bases for V and 4 bases for J; bases not matched to a gene: 11. The germline gives CDR1 PRHDT, CDR2 FYEKMQ (reference sequence). Here the CDR3 DNA reads TGTGCCAGCAGCCCGGGAGGACGGGTCCCTTACGAGCAGTACTTC. It specifies CASSPGGRVPYEQYF.

V usage is TRBV5-6 and J usage is TRBJ1-5; 8 nucleotides match TRBD1. CDR3 size: 15 residues. The J segment lost 2 bases and the V segment lost 4 bases, leaving 5 bases of the junction unmatched. CDR1 is SGHDT, CDR2 YYEEEE, per germline. CDR3 protein: CASSSDRGRNQPQHF. The DNA of the CDR3 is TGTGCCAGCAGCAGTGACAGGGGTCGCAATCAGCCCCAGCATTTT.

The CDR3: CASSPGQGWNEQFF. The CDR3 DNA sequence: TGTGCCAGCTCACCCGGACAGGGATGGAATGAGCAGTTCTTC. The rearrangement joins TRBV18 to TRBJ2-1, with 8 bases identical to TRBD1. CDR3 size: 14 residues. The V gene end was trimmed by 3 bases and the J gene end by 7 bases; junction bases not matched to a gene: 5. Germline CDR1 reads KGHSH; CDR2 reads LQKENI.

This clone was seen a few times. The V and J genes are TRBV7-9 and TRBJ1-1; 12 bases line up with TRBD1. Germline lookup yields CDR1 SEHNR and CDR2 FQNEAQ (reference sequence). The CDR3 runs to 15 residues. The junction had 4 bases not matched to a gene; V was cut back by 4 bases and J by 4 bases. CDR3 loop: CASSSGQGAVTEAFF. CDR3 DNA sequence: TGTGCCAGCAGCTCGGGACAGGGGGCCGTCACTGAAGCTTTCTTT.

The chain joins TRBV19 to TRBJ1-2; D might be TRBD1 (6 bases). The CDR3 totals 15 residues. Germline V gives CDR1 LNHDA, CDR2 SQIVND (reference sequence). V was trimmed by 4 bases and J by 4 bases, leaving 16 bases between them. The CDR3 loop is CASSTATGRGYGYTF. CDR3 bases: TGTGCCAGTAGTACAGCTACAGGGCGCGGCTATGGCTACACCTTC.

This clone was found a few times. V gene TRBV20-1 combines with J gene TRBJ1-5, with a tentative D call TRBD1 (5 bases). Germline lookup yields CDR1 DFQATT and CDR2 SNEGSKA (reference sequence). V was pared by 3 bases and J by 6 bases, with 12 bases between. This CDR3 is built from 13 residues. The CDR3 bases are TGCAGTGCTAGTCTGGGGGAGGTTCAGCCCCAGCATTTT. This translates into CSASLGEVQPQHF.

This clone was observed a few times. The chain uses TRBV6-5 and TRBJ2-3; possibly TRBD2 for D (6 bases). The germline CDR1 and CDR2 sequences are MNHEY and SVGAGI. This CDR3 contains 15 residues. The V end lost 3 bases, the J end lost 2 bases, and 12 bases lay between the germline ends. DNA of the CDR3: TGTGCCAGCAGTTATGCGGGGCGACTCACAGATACGCAGTATTTT. Its protein product is CASSYAGRLTDTQYF.

V gene TRBV28 combines with J gene TRBJ1-1; the D gene is possibly TRBD1 (6 bases). V was cut by 7 bases and J by 1 base, with 13 bases left in between. The germline V gene encodes CDR1 MDHEN and CDR2 SYDVKM. This CDR3 comprises 14 residues. The CDR3 region is CASIKTGWNTEAFF. Here the CDR3 DNA reads TGTGCCAGCATCAAGACAGGATGGAACACTGAAGCTTTCTTT.

This chain uses TRBV7-8 with TRBJ1-6; 9 bases line up with TRBD1. Unmatched junction bases numbered 9, after V lost 2 bases and J lost 10 bases. The germline V gene has CDR1 SGHVS and CDR2 FQNEAQ. The length of the CDR3 is 16 residues. The CDR3 DNA reads as TGTGCCAGCAGCTTATCCGGGACAGGGAGAGGATCACCCCTCCACTTT. Translated: CASSLSGTGRGSPLHF.